What follows are 5 T cell receptor beta chains derived from one specimen sequenced in a study of PD-1 blockade in classical Hodgkin lymphoma. Time point in this sample: newly diagnosed, previously untreated cHL patient sample. Assay used: immunoSEQ multiplex PCR; TCRdb lists only in-frame clones, some missing. The data show 45,000 or so clones, approximately 91% seen once. Specimen: peripheral blood mononuclear cells (PBMCs). The receptors derive from a human donor with classical Hodgkin lymphoma.

V is TRBV7-6 and J is TRBJ2-3; 7 nucleotides agree with TRBD2. The V segment lost 1 base and the J segment 4 bases; nucleotides outside the gene matches: 2. The CDR3 loop spans 14 amino acids. CDR1 SGHVS and CDR2 FNYEAQ come from the germline V gene. CDR3 bases: TGTGCCAGCAGCTTAGGTGCGGGAGCAGATACGCAGTATTTT. This translates into CASSLGAGADTQYF.

This chain links TRBV29-1 with TRBJ2-7, with D tentatively TRBD1 (6 bases). The CDR3 covers 15 residues. Trimming removed 4 bases from V and 4 bases from J, with 20 bases in between. Germline V gene lookup returns CDR1 SQVTM and CDR2 ANQGSEA. Written as DNA, the CDR3 is TGCAGCGTTGTACGTGGGGACACAGGGTGGTACGAGCAGTACTTC. Translation: CSVVRGDTGWYEQYF.

V is TRBV11-1 and J is TRBJ2-3; D ambiguous. CDR3 length: 13 residues. Germline CDR1 and CDR2: SGHAT and FQDESV (reference sequence). Trimming stripped 3 bases from V and 4 bases from J, with 8 bases between. Written as DNA, the CDR3 is TGTGCCAGCAGCTTTGATCGGCCAGATACGCAGTATTTT. As protein: CASSFDRPDTQYF.

This clone came up a few times. The rearrangement links TRBV7-3 to TRBJ1-1; D is possibly TRBD1 (6 bases). V lost 5 bases, J lost 8 bases, and 9 bases lay in between. This CDR3 contains 11 residues. The germline gives CDR1 SGHTA, CDR2 FQGTGA. DNA for the CDR3: TGTGCCAGCAGCCTGGGACAAGAAGCTTTCTTT. Its protein product is CASSLGQEAFF.

The CDR3 sequence: CASSFRGAMVYEQYF. CDR3 DNA: TGTGCCAGCAGTTTTCGGGGGGCGATGGTCTACGAGCAGTACTTC. This sequence joins TRBV28 and TRBJ2-7; a weak D match, TRBD2 (7 bases). CDR1 and CDR2 (germline): MDHEN, SYDVKM. Trimming removed 3 bases from V and 3 bases from J, with 15 bases in between. This CDR3 is built from 15 residues.